The rows below give T cell receptor beta chains drawn from one sample of a study of blood T cell repertoires in COVID-19. Using immunoSEQ multiplex PCR, the repertoire was profiled, and TCRdb retains in-frame clones only, with some absent. The sample consists of under 450,000 clones, about 86% of them appearing once. The specimen sequenced was peripheral blood. The receptors derive from a woman aged 55-70 years with COVID-19, enrolled during active disease. CDR3s include the opening cysteine and the closing phenylalanine or tryptophan. The D gene is left open where the match is weak. The size entry is marked missing in some rows and otherwise reads once, few, many or a size class.

clone_size: NA; v_call: TRBV19; j_call: TRBJ2-3; d_call: TRBD2; cdr3_nt: TGTGCCAGTAGTATAAAAAAGACTAGCGGGGGGCGGAGAGATACGCAGTATTTT; cdr3_aa: CASSIKKTSGGRRDTQYF
clone_size: NA; v_call: TRBV2; j_call: TRBJ2-1; d_call: NA; cdr3_nt: TGTGCCAGCAGTGCCGGCAGGGGCCTGGCCATGGATCAGCAGTTCTTC; cdr3_aa: CASSAGRGLAMDQQFF
clone_size: NA; v_call: TRBV11-2; j_call: TRBJ1-4; d_call: TRBD1; cdr3_nt: TGTGCCAGCAGCTCTCTAGACAGGGATGATGAAAAACTGTTTTTT; cdr3_aa: CASSSLDRDDEKLFF
clone_size: NA; v_call: TRBV18; j_call: TRBJ2-7; d_call: NA; cdr3_nt: TGTGCCAGCTCACCACTAGGGGAGGAGGACGAGCAGTACTTC; cdr3_aa: CASSPLGEEDEQYF
clone_size: NA; v_call: TRBV5-5; j_call: TRBJ2-3; d_call: TRBD2; cdr3_nt: TGTGCCAGCAGCTTCTTAGCGACTAGCCGCACAGATACGCAGTATTTT; cdr3_aa: CASSFLATSRTDTQYF
clone_size: NA; v_call: TRBV27; j_call: TRBJ1-2; d_call: TRBD1; cdr3_nt: TGTGCCAGCACCCACGACTACCACAGGGGATATGGCTACACCTTC; cdr3_aa: CASTHDYHRGYGYTF
clone_size: NA; v_call: TRBV4-1; j_call: TRBJ2-2; d_call: NA; cdr3_nt: TGCGCCAGCAGCCAAGACTGGGGATCCGGGACAAACACCGGGGAGCTGTTTTTT; cdr3_aa: CASSQDWGSGTNTGELFF
clone_size: NA; v_call: TRBV12-5; j_call: TRBJ2-1; d_call: TRBD2; cdr3_nt: TGTGCTAGTGGTTTGGTAGAAGGACTAGGGACCTACAATGAGCAGTTCTTC; cdr3_aa: CASGLVEGLGTYNEQFF
clone_size: NA; v_call: TRBV11-3; j_call: TRBJ2-1; d_call: NA; cdr3_nt: TGTGCCAGCAGCTTAGTAAATCATGAGCAGTTCTTC; cdr3_aa: CASSLVNHEQFF
clone_size: NA; v_call: TRBV6-5; j_call: TRBJ2-5; d_call: NA; cdr3_nt: TGTGCCAGCAGGAACCTAAACGGGGAGACCCAGTACTTC; cdr3_aa: CASRNLNGETQYF
clone_size: NA; v_call: TRBV19; j_call: TRBJ1-2; d_call: NA; cdr3_nt: TGTGCCAGTAGTTTCCAGGTCGATAACTATGGCTACACCTTC; cdr3_aa: CASSFQVDNYGYTF
clone_size: NA; v_call: TRBV15; j_call: TRBJ2-5; d_call: TRBD1; cdr3_nt: TGTGCCACCAGCAGAGGGGACAGGGCTGGAGGAGAGACCCAGTACTTC; cdr3_aa: CATSRGDRAGGETQYF
clone_size: NA; v_call: TRBV12-3/TRBV12-4; j_call: TRBJ2-1; d_call: TRBD2; cdr3_nt: TGTGCCAGCAGTTGGGGGGGGGAGCAGTTCTTC; cdr3_aa: CASSWGGEQFF
clone_size: NA; v_call: TRBV5-1; j_call: TRBJ2-2; d_call: NA; cdr3_nt: TGCGCCAGCAGAATTACACATAACACCGGGGAGCTGTTTTTT; cdr3_aa: CASRITHNTGELFF
clone_size: once; v_call: TRBV2; j_call: TRBJ1-1; d_call: NA; cdr3_nt: TGTGCCAGCAGTAAGACAGGCATGAACACTGAAGCTTTCTTT; cdr3_aa: CASSKTGMNTEAFF
clone_size: NA; v_call: TRBV19; j_call: TRBJ1-4; d_call: NA; cdr3_nt: TGTGCCAGTAGTGTCCAGAATAATGAAAAACTGTTTTTT; cdr3_aa: CASSVQNNEKLFF
clone_size: NA; v_call: TRBV29-1; j_call: TRBJ2-7; d_call: NA; cdr3_nt: TGCAGCGTTGAAAGCCACAGGGGGGGCGAGCAGTACTTC; cdr3_aa: CSVESHRGGEQYF
clone_size: NA; v_call: TRBV11-2; j_call: TRBJ2-1; d_call: TRBD1; cdr3_nt: TGTGCCAGCAGCTATGGACAGGGGAGCGATGAGCAGTTCTTC; cdr3_aa: CASSYGQGSDEQFF
clone_size: few; v_call: TRBV24-1; j_call: TRBJ1-4; d_call: NA; cdr3_nt: TGTGCCACCAGTGACCCGTGTATGACGGGAGGATTT; cdr3_aa: CATSDPCMTGGF
clone_size: NA; v_call: TRBV25-1; j_call: TRBJ1-2; d_call: TRBD1; cdr3_nt: TGTGCCAGCAGTGAATCAACAGGGGCCAACTATGGCTACACCTTC; cdr3_aa: CASSESTGANYGYTF
clone_size: once; v_call: TRBV30; j_call: TRBJ1-6; d_call: NA; cdr3_nt: TGTGCCTGGAGCTACCTTAATTCACCCCTCCACTTT; cdr3_aa: CAWSYLNSPLHF
clone_size: NA; v_call: TRBV19; j_call: TRBJ1-4; d_call: NA; cdr3_nt: TGTGCCAGTAGTATTGTCTCAGATAATGAAAAACTGTTTTTT; cdr3_aa: CASSIVSDNEKLFF
clone_size: NA; v_call: TRBV6-5; j_call: TRBJ1-4; d_call: NA; cdr3_nt: TGTGCCAGCAGTCCCAACAGGGAGAAACTGTTTTTT; cdr3_aa: CASSPNREKLFF
clone_size: NA; v_call: TRBV5-4; j_call: TRBJ2-2; d_call: NA; cdr3_nt: TGTGCCAGCAGCTCAGACCCTTCAGGGCCGAACACCGGGGAGCTGTTTTTT; cdr3_aa: CASSSDPSGPNTGELFF
clone_size: NA; v_call: TRBV5-1; j_call: TRBJ2-3; d_call: TRBD2; cdr3_nt: TGCGCCAGCAGCTTAAGCCGGGAGGCAGATACGCAGTATTTT; cdr3_aa: CASSLSREADTQYF
clone_size: NA; v_call: TRBV11-3; j_call: TRBJ2-7; d_call: NA; cdr3_nt: TGTGCCAGCAGCTTAGAAGGAGCTACCTACGAGCAGTACTTC; cdr3_aa: CASSLEGATYEQYF
clone_size: NA; v_call: TRBV6-5; j_call: TRBJ1-3; d_call: NA; cdr3_nt: TGTGCCAGCAGTTACTCGTGGGAGATCTCTGGAAACACCATATATTTT; cdr3_aa: CASSYSWEISGNTIYF
clone_size: once; v_call: TRBV5-5; j_call: TRBJ2-1; d_call: TRBD2; cdr3_nt: TGTGCCAGCAGCTCCGGGACTAGTAACTCCCAGTTCTTC; cdr3_aa: CASSSGTSNSQFF
clone_size: NA; v_call: TRBV19; j_call: TRBJ2-3; d_call: NA; cdr3_nt: TGTGCCAGTAGTATACAGGGGTCCACAGATACGCAGTATTTT; cdr3_aa: CASSIQGSTDTQYF
clone_size: NA; v_call: TRBV10-3; j_call: TRBJ2-3; d_call: NA; cdr3_nt: TGTGCCACCAGACTCGGGGATACGCAGTATTTT; cdr3_aa: CATRLGDTQYF
clone_size: NA; v_call: TRBV4-2; j_call: TRBJ1-4; d_call: TRBD1; cdr3_nt: TGTGCCAGCAGCCAGCTGACAGGGACTAATGAAAAACTGTTTTTT; cdr3_aa: CASSQLTGTNEKLFF
clone_size: NA; v_call: TRBV3-1/TRBV3-2; j_call: TRBJ1-1; d_call: TRBD1; cdr3_nt: TGTGCCAGCAGTCCTACAGGGGACACTGAAGCTTTCTTT; cdr3_aa: CASSPTGDTEAFF
clone_size: few; v_call: TRBV29-1; j_call: TRBJ2-2; d_call: TRBD1; cdr3_nt: TGCAGCGTCCTCATAGGGACAGGGGGCCCCGGGGAGCTGTTTTTT; cdr3_aa: CSVLIGTGGPGELFF
clone_size: NA; v_call: TRBV4-2; j_call: TRBJ2-3; d_call: NA; cdr3_nt: TGTGCCAGCAGCCAAGATAGTAGCGTCACAGATACGCAGTATTTT; cdr3_aa: CASSQDSSVTDTQYF
clone_size: NA; v_call: TRBV7-3; j_call: TRBJ2-3; d_call: NA; cdr3_nt: TGTGCCAGCAGCTTACAGGGCACAGATACGCAGTATTTT; cdr3_aa: CASSLQGTDTQYF
clone_size: NA; v_call: TRBV23-1; j_call: TRBJ2-7; d_call: NA; cdr3_nt: TGCGCCAGCAGTCACCACGGGCCCAGGACTTTCTACGAGCAGTACTTC; cdr3_aa: CASSHHGPRTFYEQYF
clone_size: NA; v_call: TRBV3-1/TRBV3-2; j_call: TRBJ2-1; d_call: NA; cdr3_nt: TGTGCCAGCAGCCAAGAGTCGGGATGGGACTTCCGAGTTAGGGAGCAGTTCTTC; cdr3_aa: CASSQESGWDFRVREQFF
clone_size: few; v_call: TRBV30; j_call: TRBJ1-6; d_call: NA; cdr3_nt: TGTGCCTGGAGTGGTTTTAGCTCCTCACCCCTCCACTTT; cdr3_aa: CAWSGFSSSPLHF
clone_size: NA; v_call: TRBV2; j_call: TRBJ1-1; d_call: NA; cdr3_nt: TGTGCCAGCAGTGACCTCCAGGGTTCCACTGAAGCTTTCTTT; cdr3_aa: CASSDLQGSTEAFF
clone_size: NA; v_call: TRBV6-6; j_call: TRBJ1-2; d_call: NA; cdr3_nt: TGTGCCAGCAGTTCGGAGGGCTATGGCTACACCTTC; cdr3_aa: CASSSEGYGYTF
clone_size: NA; v_call: TRBV29-1; j_call: TRBJ1-2; d_call: NA; cdr3_nt: TGCAGCGTTGAAAGAGCGTATGGCTACACCTTC; cdr3_aa: CSVERAYGYTF
clone_size: NA; v_call: TRBV7-2; j_call: TRBJ2-4; d_call: NA; cdr3_nt: TGTGCCAGCAGCTTAGATTGGGGGGAACTAGCCAAAAACATTCAGTACTTC; cdr3_aa: CASSLDWGELAKNIQYF
clone_size: NA; v_call: TRBV6-1; j_call: TRBJ2-1; d_call: TRBD2; cdr3_nt: TGTGCCAGCAGTGTGACTAGCGGGGGCCTCTACAATGAGCAGTTCTTC; cdr3_aa: CASSVTSGGLYNEQFF
clone_size: NA; v_call: TRBV14; j_call: TRBJ2-5; d_call: TRBD1; cdr3_nt: TGTGCCAGCAGCCAGAGGACAGGGGCTACCCAAGAGACCCAGTACTTC; cdr3_aa: CASSQRTGATQETQYF
clone_size: NA; v_call: TRBV9; j_call: TRBJ2-2; d_call: TRBD2; cdr3_nt: TGTGCCAGCAGCGTAGGTTTAGCGGGTTCCCCCGGGGAGCTGTTTTTT; cdr3_aa: CASSVGLAGSPGELFF
clone_size: NA; v_call: TRBV3-1/TRBV3-2; j_call: TRBJ2-7; d_call: NA; cdr3_nt: TGTGCCAGCAGCCCAGGCAGGGTGAGGTACGAGCAGTACTTC; cdr3_aa: CASSPGRVRYEQYF
clone_size: NA; v_call: TRBV6-5; j_call: TRBJ1-2; d_call: NA; cdr3_nt: TGTGCCAGCAGTCTCGGACAGTACTATGGCTACACCTTC; cdr3_aa: CASSLGQYYGYTF
clone_size: NA; v_call: TRBV7-9; j_call: TRBJ1-2; d_call: NA; cdr3_nt: TGTGCCAGCAGCACACAATATCAGGGAAGTTATGGCTACACCTTC; cdr3_aa: CASSTQYQGSYGYTF
clone_size: NA; v_call: TRBV2; j_call: TRBJ1-5; d_call: TRBD1; cdr3_nt: TGTGCCAGCAGTGGGGACAGGGATCAGCCCCAGCATTTT; cdr3_aa: CASSGDRDQPQHF
clone_size: few; v_call: TRBV4-1; j_call: TRBJ2-1; d_call: NA; cdr3_nt: TGCGCCAGCAGCCAAGAACCTACAGGGGAGCAGTTCTTC; cdr3_aa: CASSQEPTGEQFF
clone_size: NA; v_call: TRBV6-4; j_call: TRBJ1-5; d_call: NA; cdr3_nt: TGTGCCAGCAGTGATTCAATCGGGGAAGGCAATCAGCCCCAGCATTTT; cdr3_aa: CASSDSIGEGNQPQHF
clone_size: NA; v_call: TRBV9; j_call: TRBJ2-1; d_call: NA; cdr3_nt: TGTGCCAGCAGTGCTAGCGAGGGGACCTACAATGAGCAGTTCTTC; cdr3_aa: CASSASEGTYNEQFF
clone_size: once; v_call: TRBV7-3; j_call: TRBJ1-1; d_call: NA; cdr3_nt: TGTGCCAGCAGCTTAACCAGAGACTGGAACACTGAAGCTTTCTTT; cdr3_aa: CASSLTRDWNTEAFF
clone_size: NA; v_call: TRBV19; j_call: TRBJ1-5; d_call: TRBD1; cdr3_nt: TGTGCCAGTAGCCACAGGGGATCTGATCAGCCCCAGCATTTT; cdr3_aa: CASSHRGSDQPQHF